These 21 T cell receptor beta chains share one sample of origin, sequenced in a study of shared clonotypes between healthy human individuals (dated by TCRdb to 2020 to 2022). Library preparation used the immunoSEQ multiplex PCR assay. In its TCRdb copy, this immuneACCESS table keeps in-frame sequences only and misses some clones. Where compared with another copy, unresolved V genes explain less than half of these, and the others have no known cause. Within this sample are under 550,000 clones, with about 95% of them counted one time only. The top ten clones comprise about 0.054% of the sample. The sequenced material came from naive CD4+ T cells sorted from blood. The cell subset or site label on this specimen signifies: CD45RA+ positively selected. The origin of the receptors is a woman aged 25 to 39 in good health.

The rearrangement links TRBV5-1 to TRBJ2-6; no clear D. CDR3 size: 15 residues. CDR1 is SGHRS and CDR2 is YFSETQ in the germline V gene. V dropped 2 bases and J dropped 1 base, with 7 bases sitting between them. The CDR3, as DNA: TGCGCCAGCAGCTTAAGGTATTCTGGGGCCAACGTCCTGACTTTC. Translated: CASSLRYSGANVLTF.

The rearrangement uses TRBV5-1 and TRBJ1-1; a weak D match, TRBD1 (6 bases). The CDR3 is made up of 14 amino acids. V dropped 4 bases and J dropped 5 bases, with 15 bases sitting between them. The germline gives CDR1 SGHRS, CDR2 YFSETQ. CDR3 sequence: CASSTGNGGTEAFF. Written as DNA, the CDR3 is TGCGCCAGCAGCACAGGGAATGGTGGTACTGAAGCTTTCTTT.

The chain has TRBV28 and TRBJ1-2, with D maybe TRBD1 (5 bases). This CDR3 spans 15 amino acids. Trimming removed 2 bases from V and 8 bases from J, with 18 bases in between. From germline, CDR1 is MDHEN and CDR2 SYDVKM. CDR3 DNA sequence: TGTGCCAGCAGTTTAGGGGACGCTGGTTTGCGGGGCTACACCTTC. Amino acid sequence: CASSLGDAGLRGYTF.

Concerning this clone: Other DNA variants within this sample encode the same CDR3. This chain uses TRBV6-1 with TRBJ2-5; no firm D call. This CDR3 has 12 amino acids. Per the germline V gene, CDR1 is MNHNS and CDR2 is SASEGT. Between the trimmed V and J ends, which lost 3 bases and 5 bases, there was a span of 7 bases. The CDR3 DNA is TGTGCCAGCAGTGAGTTAAGGGAGACCCAGTACTTC. Amino acids: CASSELRETQYF.

The chain couples TRBV6-5 to TRBJ2-2; TRBD2 might be the D (5 bases). Germline V gives CDR1 MNHEY, CDR2 SVGAGI. Trimming stripped 7 bases from V and 5 bases from J, with 17 bases between. This CDR3 contains 15 residues. Here the CDR3 reads CASKNRGLLTGELFF. The CDR3 DNA reads as TGTGCCAGCAAGAACCGAGGGCTATTGACCGGGGAGCTGTTTTTT.

This clone showed up just once. The V call is TRBV28, the J call TRBJ2-1; 11 nucleotides line up with TRBD2. The CDR3 spans 15 residues. The germline CDR1 and CDR2 sequences are MDHEN and SYDVKM. V lost 4 bases to trimming and J lost 10 bases; unmatched junction nucleotides: 9. CDR3 protein: CASSSILAGEREQFF. The CDR3 region has the DNA TGTGCCAGCAGTTCGATACTAGCGGGAGAAAGGGAGCAGTTCTTC.

This chain connects TRBV18 to TRBJ1-2; 7 nucleotides agree with TRBD1. The CDR3 spans 15 residues. The V gene end was trimmed by 2 bases and the J gene end by 8 bases; junction bases not matched to a gene: 11. Germline CDR1 reads KGHSH; CDR2 reads LQKENI. The CDR3 DNA follows: TGTGCCAGCTCACCAGATTTTAACAGGGGAGGAGGCTACACCTTC. Encoded protein: CASSPDFNRGGGYTF.

The rearrangement joins TRBV7-2 to TRBJ2-7, with TRBD2 matching 10 bases. The length of the CDR3 is 13 residues. CDR1 is SGHTA and CDR2 is FQGNSA in the germline V gene. Trimming at V came to 6 bases and at J to 3 bases, leaving 2 bases not matched to a gene. CDR3 in amino acids: CASSSGRNYEQYF. The CDR3 DNA reads TGTGCCAGCAGTAGCGGGAGGAACTACGAGCAGTACTTC. Combining the CDR3 with reference TRBV7-2 and TRBJ2-7 gives the whole variable domain GAGVSQSPSNKVTEKGKDVELRCDPISGHTALYWYRQSLGQGLEFLIYFQGNSAPDKSGLPSDRFSAERTGGSVSTLTIQRTQQEDSAVYLCASSSGRNYEQYFGPGTRLTVT.

This chain connects TRBV19 to TRBJ2-7; D tentatively fits TRBD1 or TRBD2 (5 bases each). CDR3 length: 13 residues. Germline CDR1 is LNHDA and CDR2 is SQIVND (reference sequence). Trimming removed 6 bases from V and 1 base from J, with 10 bases in between. CDR3 DNA: TGTGCCAGTAGACGGGACGGGTCCTACGAGCAGTACTTC. This gives the protein CASRRDGSYEQYF.

V is TRBV19 and J is TRBJ1-5, with no clear D. The germline CDR1 and CDR2 sequences are LNHDA and SQIVND (reference sequence). This CDR3 comprises 15 residues. The germline V and J ends were trimmed by 4 bases and 4 bases, with 14 bases remaining between them. The CDR3 region has the DNA TGTGCCAGTAGTAGGACGGGTACGATGAATCAGCCCCAGCATTTT. It yields the protein CASSRTGTMNQPQHF.

This rearrangement joins TRBV4-2 to TRBJ1-4; possibly TRBD1 for D (6 bases). The CDR3 loop spans 19 amino acids. Trimming left V 0 bases short and J 0 bases short, with 17 bases between. Germline lookup yields CDR1 LGHNA and CDR2 YNFKEQ. Here the CDR3 DNA reads TGTGCCAGCAGCCAAGAAGTATTCAGGGGCGTTTCAACTAATGAAAAACTGTTTTTT. It yields the protein CASSQEVFRGVSTNEKLFF.

The chain has TRBV6-5 and TRBJ2-1, with 12 bases lining up with TRBD2. CDR3 length equals 15 residues. Looked up from germline, CDR1 is MNHEY and CDR2 is SVGAGI. V was clipped by 6 bases and J by 5 bases; unmatched bases: 5. The CDR3 coding sequence is TGTGCCAGCAGGACTAGCGGGAGAGAAAACAATGAGCAGTTCTTC. Translation: CASRTSGRENNEQFF.

This chain links TRBV7-2 with TRBJ2-7; no clear D gene. Germline CDR1 SGHTA, CDR2 FQGNSA. The CDR3 runs 14 residues. Between the trimmed V and J ends, which lost 1 base and 0 bases, there was a span of 7 bases. The CDR3 sequence is CASSLVSVSYEQYF. DNA for the CDR3: TGTGCCAGCAGCTTAGTGTCAGTCTCCTACGAGCAGTACTTC.

The chain couples TRBV2 to TRBJ2-5, with 9 positions matching TRBD1. The end of the DNA aligns better with TRBJ2-7, so the J call may be wrong. Looked up from germline, CDR1 is SNHLY and CDR2 is FYNNEI. This CDR3 is 12 amino acids long. The CDR3 DNA reads TGTGCCAGCAGACAGGGGGCTTACGAGCAGTACTTC. Translated, it gives CASRQGAYEQYF.

The chain uses TRBV29-1 and TRBJ2-7, with 7 bases fitting TRBD1. Germline loops: CDR1 SQVTM, CDR2 ANQGSEA. The CDR3 loop spans 12 amino acids. V lost 3 bases and J lost 5; bases outside the gene matches: 4. CDR3 DNA: TGCAGCGTTGACATGACAGGGAACGAGCAGTACTTC. Translating it yields CSVDMTGNEQYF.

The chain couples TRBV5-1 to TRBJ1-5, with D possibly TRBD1 on 5 matching bases. Germline CDR1 reads SGHRS; CDR2 reads YFSETQ. V lost 4 bases to trimming and J lost 6 bases, with 14 bases between them. This CDR3 spans 14 amino acids. This CDR3 reads CASSPRQGGQPQHF. CDR3 DNA: TGCGCCAGCAGCCCAAGGCAGGGCGGTCAGCCCCAGCATTTT.

The V call is TRBV2, the J call TRBJ2-7, with 11 bases that match TRBD2. This CDR3 region has 14 residues. V gave up 5 bases and J gave up 5 bases; unmatched junction bases: 5. Per germline, CDR1 SNHLY and CDR2 FYNNEI. The CDR3 loop is CASSTSGSFHEQYF. CDR3 bases: TGTGCCAGCAGTACTAGCGGGAGCTTCCACGAGCAGTACTTC.

This clone was seen a single time. This chain uses TRBV6-6 with TRBJ2-7; D unclear. Trimming pared 5 bases from V and 6 bases from J, leaving 11 bases between. The CDR3 length is 12 residues. CDR1 is MNHNY, CDR2 SVGAGI, per germline (reference sequence). CDR3 DNA sequence: TGTGCCAGCAGTGTCCTAGATTCCGAGCAGTACTTC. This gives the protein CASSVLDSEQYF.

This chain links TRBV11-2 with TRBJ2-7, with D possibly TRBD2 on 6 matching bases. From germline, CDR1 is SGHAT and CDR2 FQNNGV. The CDR3 spans 13 residues. The ends were cut back, 6 bases at V and 3 bases at J, with 12 bases in the middle. The CDR3 is CASSSWDFYEQYF. As DNA, the CDR3 is TGTGCCAGCAGTTCATGGGACTTCTACGAGCAGTACTTC.

The chain links TRBV4-1 to TRBJ2-7; D is undetermined. Germline V lookup: CDR1 MGHRA, CDR2 YSYEKL. The CDR3 is 15 residues long. The ends were cut back, 3 bases at V and 0 bases at J, with 12 bases in the middle. CDR3 sequence: CASSHLGTNSYEQYF. The CDR3 DNA is TGCGCCAGCAGCCACTTAGGAACCAACTCCTACGAGCAGTACTTC.

The rearrangement links TRBV2 to TRBJ2-7; the D gene is possibly TRBD2 (6 bases). Germline V CDR1 and CDR2: SNHLY, FYNNEI. The V gene lost 4 bases and the J gene lost 4 bases, with 17 bases spanning the gap. The CDR3 totals 15 residues. CDR3 protein: CASSAMRGGYYEQYF. The CDR3 region has the DNA TGTGCCAGCAGTGCAATGAGAGGAGGGTATTACGAGCAGTACTTC. The full variable domain, rest sourced from reference TRBV2 and TRBJ2-7, is EPEVTQTPSHQVTQMGQEVILRCVPISNHLYFYWYRQILGQKVEFLVSFYNNEISEKSEIFDDQFSVERPDGSNFTLKIRSTKLEDSAMYFCASSAMRGGYYEQYFGPGTRLTVT.